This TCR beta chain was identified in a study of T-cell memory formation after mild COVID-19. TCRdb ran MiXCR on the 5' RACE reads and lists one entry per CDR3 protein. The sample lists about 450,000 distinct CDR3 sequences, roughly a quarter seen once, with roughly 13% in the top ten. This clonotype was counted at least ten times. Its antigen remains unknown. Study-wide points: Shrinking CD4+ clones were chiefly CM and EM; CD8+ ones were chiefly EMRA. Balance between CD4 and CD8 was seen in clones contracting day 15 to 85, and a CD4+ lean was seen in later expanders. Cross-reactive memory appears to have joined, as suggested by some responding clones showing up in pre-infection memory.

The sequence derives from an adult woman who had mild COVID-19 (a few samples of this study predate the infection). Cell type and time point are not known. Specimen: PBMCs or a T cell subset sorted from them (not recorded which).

For the CDR3, the DNA is TGCGCCAGCAGCTTGGGTGGGGGCGACTACAATGAGCAGTTCTTC. It specifies CASSLGGGDYNEQFF. The V and J genes are TRBV5-1 and TRBJ2-1; tentatively, D is TRBD1 (6 bases). Trimming cost V 0 bases and J 3 bases, with 10 bases left between them. The V gene's germline CDR1 is SGHRS and CDR2 YFSETQ. This CDR3 spans 15 amino acids. The whole variable domain, filled in from reference TRBV5-1 and TRBJ2-1, reads KAGVTQTPRYLIKTRGQQVTLSCSPISGHRSVSWYQQTPGQGLQFLFEYFSETQRNKGNFPGRFSGRQFSNSRSEMNVSTLELGDSALYLCASSLGGGDYNEQFFGPGTRLTVL.